This T cell receptor (beta chain) was found in a study of cytomegalovirus exposure and HLA in healthy donors listed by TCRdb under 2017. In terms of the full investigation: An earlier analysis of roughly 570 of the donors reported 250 to 300 Gb of sequence data and 95 million to 130 million unique TCR beta sequences obtained from around 190 million T cells. Around 320 gigabases of sequencing data and tens of millions of unique TCR sequences were included in an early release covering under 650 HLA-typed donors. Of the roughly 400 genotyped donors, approximately 82% fell in the genetic ancestry cluster associated with self-reported Caucasian donors. The study aimed to test whether signatures of past pathogen exposure could be identified by cataloging public T cell receptors. The study profiled the T cell repertoires of approximately 700 subjects by immunosequencing and related them to cytomegalovirus serostatus. Along with the roughly 610-subject first cohort, a separate validation cohort of over 90 different subjects was used. High-throughput TCR immunosequencing, statistical association of individual TCRs with disease status, and machine learning were combined to predict cytomegalovirus infection status. In a later analysis, previously published TCR beta repertoires from 670 or so donors were re-analyzed and high-resolution HLA genotyping was added so that TCR occurrence patterns could be studied. The later analysis used no new phenotypic data to find candidate immune exposures, relying instead on TCR beta sequences and their occurrence across donors. To decide whether each TCR beta V gene segment behaved as functional or pseudogenic, an earlier analysis of some 600 of the donors relied on high-throughput TCR beta sequencing. Donor age, sex, ethnicity and CMV serostatus were collected together with the repertoire data. A later genetic analysis took genome-wide SNP genotypes for about 65% of the 666 donors and used that subset as a discovery cohort. Every discovery cohort repertoire had been produced on one sequencing platform. Both class I and class II loci were covered by HLA typing, at four-digit resolution. The number of donors typed differed by locus, with roughly 629-640 for A, B, C, DRB1 and DQB1, around 560 for DQA1, 600 to 610 for DPA1, and some 440 for DPB1. Because of strong linkage in the cohort, a handful of DR-DQ haplotypes were treated as single units for association and clustering. On average, about 240,000 unique TCR beta nucleotide sequences were sequenced per donor among some 430 genotyped donors of the cohort, with about 19% of those sequences being non-productive.

Library creation used the immunoSEQ multiplex PCR assay. For the multiplex PCR, a mixture combining 60 forward primers for TCR Vbeta segments and 13 reverse primers for TCR Jbeta segments was used. The CDR3 region of rearranged TCR beta genes was amplified from genomic DNA with a multiplex PCR assay. On the Illumina HiSeq System, the amplified TCR beta libraries were sequenced as 87-base-pair reads. The published analysis was carried out like this. A later analysis tallied roughly 76 million unique TCR beta chains across the 550 to 850 repertoires, and 10 million to 11 million of those chains were shared by two or more donors. A nearest-neighbor algorithm error-corrected the raw reads and collapsed the reads into unique sequences, merging closely related sequences to remove PCR and sequencing errors. Alignment of CDR3 sequences to IMGT reference sequences was used to assign V, D and J gene segments. For a sequence to be retained, at least a six-nucleotide match to both a V gene segment and a J gene segment was required. A rearrangement counted as productive if the CDR3 had no stop codons and remained in frame with V and J, and every other rearrangement counted as non-productive. CDR3 was defined according to IMGT convention as the region running from the second conserved V-encoded cysteine to the conserved J-encoded phenylalanine. The earlier analysis of 500 to 750 of the donors excluded any sequence lacking an unambiguous match to a single V gene segment. In an earlier analysis of 587 of the donors, V segments were called functional above 56.7% productive rearrangements and were called segregating when the between-donor standard deviation exceeded 5%. To diagnose cytomegalovirus status from the catalog of TCR beta chain sequences, a statistical classification framework was built. V and J gene assignment, in a later analysis, came from comparing TCR nucleotide sequences with IMGT/GENE-DB human TR gene sequences. A later analysis assigned CDR3 sequences and most-parsimonious VDJ recombination scenarios with the TCRdist pipeline. In a later analysis, each TCR beta chain was defined by its CDR3 amino acid sequence together with its V-gene family, and reads without a unique V-gene family were excluded. As a way to deal with suspected cross-contamination and a sequencing artifact, a later analysis dropped under 600 nucleotide sequences that were highly shared and had low generation probability. For each public chain, a later analysis derived a clonal expansion index from normalized ranks of inferred template counts within each repertoire. Generation probabilities in a later analysis came from a VDJ recombination model fitted to out-of-frame rearrangements, and those results were checked against IGoR. In a later analysis, TCR-TCR, TCR-HLA and TCR-CMV co-occurrence was scored with hypergeometric tests, and a repertoire-size bias correction was applied to TCR pairs. A later analysis estimated false discovery rates by permuting HLA or CMV assignments 20 times. In a later analysis, co-occurring TCRs were grouped with DBSCAN, and TCRdist sequence similarity was added when clustering was performed within HLA-allele-positive subsets. Repertoires with fewer than 30,000 or more than 120,000 public chains, plus five repertoires with anomalous nucleotide sharing, were excluded from co-occurrence clustering. What TCRdb holds here is the immuneACCESS table cut down to in-frame rearrangements. Part of the clones is not present; checked against another copy, under half of the missing clones reflect an unresolved V gene, and the others are unexplained. V and J calls and clone size are those listed in that table; D and trimming were worked out from the DNA. The sample profile shows about 190,000 clones; 65% to 75% of them were found once. Approximately 4.8% of the sample is taken by the ten largest.

In total, 600 or so healthy bone marrow donors made up the cohort. At the time of sampling, all cohort members were nominally healthy, though unrecorded immune exposures were likely present. The donor tested CMV seropositive and was one of the 289 seropositive cohort members. Each donor provided a peripheral blood sample, and peripheral blood mononuclear cells were used for TCR beta sequencing. Genomic DNA extraction from the blood cell samples was performed with the Qiagen DNeasy Blood Extraction Kit. As encoded in the germline V gene (reference sequence), CDR1 is PRHDT while CDR2 is FYEKMQ. V is cut back by 6 bases and J by 7 bases, with 13 bases in the junction unmatched. The CDR3 sequence holds 16 residues, the cysteine and phenylalanine included. Of the read, only the CDR3 DNA is kept; its 48 bases are in frame from base 1. This clone was seen a few times. The target of this receptor is not known. No base qualities exist here, and no much larger clone lies one base off it.

What the work shows at the level of the full study, not this receptor alone: A few of the identified cytomegalovirus-associated TCR beta chains were confirmed in vitro to be specific for cytomegalovirus antigens. The only immune exposure information available for the cohort was CMV serostatus. In an earlier analysis of around 500 of the donors, most TCR beta V segments appeared in productive rearrangements about 87% or about 30% of the time, broadly matching IMGT annotations. Because some donors lacked HLA typing at each locus, the association tests relied only on the typed subset. Over 15 rarely observed V segments, including chromosome 9 orphons, were excluded from the earlier analysis of some 590 of the donors because counts were too low. The sequencing pipeline was judged likely to have produced a cluster of highly shared sequence variants as a technical artifact. In a later analysis, most CMV-associated TCR beta chains were found to appear HLA-restricted, with HLA associations seemingly driven largely by CMV exposure. Several of the top co-occurrence clusters appeared to be linked to parvovirus B19, influenza, CMV and Epstein-Barr virus, according to a later analysis. According to the authors, the approach could potentially be generalized to other disease states and immunological phenotypes. In a later analysis, the rate of TCR association differed among HLA loci, with DRB1 alleles having the most associated TCRs and HLA-C alleles having the fewest. An association between a missense DCLRE1C variant and V-gene and J-gene trimming of TCR beta chains was found in a later genetic analysis and replicated in an independent cohort. Because the 87-base-pair reads could not distinguish some IMGT-functional V segments, including TRBV6-2 and TRBV6-3, those segments were excluded. This cohort had only TCR beta chains sequenced, and the lack of alpha or paired-chain data limited which features could be detected. A later genetic analysis reported fewer N-insertions in productive TCRs among donors in an Asian-associated ancestry cluster than the roughly 620-donor mean. The study listed over 150 TCR beta chains as associated with cytomegalovirus. A further reported finding was that TCR beta sequences accurately predicted the HLA-A and HLA-B alleles for most subjects in the first cohort. Linkage disequilibrium might explain the correlated functional status among segregating V segments, but an unknown experimental factor could not be ruled out. Across donors, most TCR sequences were observed very rarely, whereas some public TCRs were present in many individuals. When HLA alleles, especially DR and DQ, strongly co-occurred, TCR associations were difficult to assign to individual alleles. Sequencing depth was assumed to be roughly uniform across donors in the presence/absence analyses, though that assumption may not hold. Compared with equally common non-associated chains, HLA-associated TCR beta chains in a later analysis were more clonally expanded and had lower generation probabilities. In both the original and validation cohorts, the classifier was reported to diagnose cytomegalovirus status with high specificity and sensitivity. Specific HLA alleles were associated with 15,000 to 20,000 TCR beta sequences at a false discovery rate of 0.05 in a later analysis.

Input material: PBMCs. The sequence came from a man aged 25 to 40 in good health and CMV-seropositive. The rearranged chain carries TRBV13 and TRBJ2-2; TRBD1 agrees with 8 junctional bases. The DNA reads as follows: TGTGCCAGCAGGATGCGACAGGGGCTATCAGGCGGGGAGCTGTTTTTT. The resulting protein is CASRMRQGLSGGELFF.